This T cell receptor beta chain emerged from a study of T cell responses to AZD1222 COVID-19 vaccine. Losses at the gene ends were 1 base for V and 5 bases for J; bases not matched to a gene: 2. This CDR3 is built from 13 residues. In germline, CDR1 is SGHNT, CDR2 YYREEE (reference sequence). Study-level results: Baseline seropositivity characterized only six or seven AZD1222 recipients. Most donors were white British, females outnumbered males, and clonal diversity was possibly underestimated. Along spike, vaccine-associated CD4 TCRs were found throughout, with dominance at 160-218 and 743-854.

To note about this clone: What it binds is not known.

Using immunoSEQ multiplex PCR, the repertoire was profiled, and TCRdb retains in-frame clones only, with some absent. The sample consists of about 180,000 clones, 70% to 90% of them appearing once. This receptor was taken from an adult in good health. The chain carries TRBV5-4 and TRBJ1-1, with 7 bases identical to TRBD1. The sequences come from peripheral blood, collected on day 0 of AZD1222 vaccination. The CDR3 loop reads CASSLRGLTEAFF. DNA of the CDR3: TGTGCCAGCAGCTTGAGGGGGCTTACTGAAGCTTTCTTT. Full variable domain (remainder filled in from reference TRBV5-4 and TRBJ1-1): ETGVTQSPTHLIKTRGQQVTLRCSSQSGHNTVSWYQQALGQGPQFIFQYYREEENGRGNFPPRFSGLQFPNYSSELNVNALELDDSALYLCASSLRGLTEAFFGQGTRLTVV.